Each of the 2 T cell receptor beta chains below was sequenced from the same sample in a study of T-cell reconstitution after alpha-beta-depleted transplantation in children. Preparing the TCRbeta library involved the use of unique molecular identifiers. TCRdb reprocessed the PCR reads via MiXCR and lists one record per CDR3 protein. The table shows about 610,000 distinct CDR3 sequences, with roughly a tenth occurring only once. The sequencing used PBMCs from the stem cell graft donor, collected from the stem cell graft. The receptors here all came from a human donor who donated a stem cell graft to a child with acute myeloid leukemia.

The table lists this clonotype with many counts. The rearrangement uses TRBV28 and TRBJ1-4; TRBD1 agrees at 7 bases. CDR1 MDHEN and CDR2 SYDVKM come from the germline V gene. With 4 bases clipped from V and 0 bases from J, the junction kept 2 bases outside the gene matches. This CDR3 comprises 15 residues. The CDR3: CASSSQGATNEKLFF. CDR3 nucleotides: TGTGCCAGCAGTTCCCAGGGGGCAACTAATGAAAAACTGTTTTTT.

This clonotype was seen a few times. The V call is TRBV7-2, the J call TRBJ2-1; TRBD1 or TRBD2 may be the D gene (5 bases each). Trimming pared 0 bases from V and 10 bases from J, leaving 10 bases between. This CDR3 is built from 13 residues. The V gene's germline CDR1 is SGHTA and CDR2 FQGNSA. CDR3 nucleotides: TGTGCCAGCAGCTTAGCGGGGGATCGAGAGCAGTTCTTC. This translates into CASSLAGDREQFF.